The entry below gives a single T cell receptor (beta chain) sequence along with its context. This entry is derived from a study of blood T cell repertoires in COVID-19. Study context: The study drew acute and convalescent COVID-19 samples from the United States, Italy and Spain. The analysed material was cDNA or gDNA that came from T cells, B-cell-depleted T cells, or PBMCs.

In the original analysis: From reference gene primer amplification, estimates of nucleated cell counts were derived. Assay used: immunoSEQ multiplex PCR; TCRdb lists only in-frame clones, some missing. V and J calls and clone size are as listed in that table; D and trimming were resolved from the DNA. The sample holds 200,000 or so clones; about 86% are singletons and the top ten take 3%. The CDR3 is 11 amino acids. V shed 4 bases and J shed 10 bases, with 8 bases lying between them. CDR1 and CDR2 (germline): MDHEN, SYDVKM. This sequence was found in a young woman who had recovered from COVID-19. The chain uses TRBV28 and TRBJ2-1; D is undetermined. Sequencing input: peripheral blood. In nucleotides, the CDR3 is TGTGCCAGCAGTTACAGCAGCGAGCAGTTCTTC. Its protein is CASSYSSEQFF.